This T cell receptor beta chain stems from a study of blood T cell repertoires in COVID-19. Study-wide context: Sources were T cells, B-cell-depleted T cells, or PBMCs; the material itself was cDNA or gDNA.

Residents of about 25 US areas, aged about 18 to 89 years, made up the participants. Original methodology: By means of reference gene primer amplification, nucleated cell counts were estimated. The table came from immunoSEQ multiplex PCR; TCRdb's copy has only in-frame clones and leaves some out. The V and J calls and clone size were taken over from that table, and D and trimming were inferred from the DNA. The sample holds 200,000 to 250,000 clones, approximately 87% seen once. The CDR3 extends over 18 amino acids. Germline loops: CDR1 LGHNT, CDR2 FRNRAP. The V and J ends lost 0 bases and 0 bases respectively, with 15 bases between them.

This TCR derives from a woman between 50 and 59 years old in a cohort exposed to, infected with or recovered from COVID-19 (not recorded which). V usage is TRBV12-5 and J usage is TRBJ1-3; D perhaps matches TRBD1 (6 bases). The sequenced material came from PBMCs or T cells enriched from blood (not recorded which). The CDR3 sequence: CASGLVLDSGNSGNTIYF. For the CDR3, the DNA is TGTGCTAGTGGTTTGGTATTGGACAGTGGGAACTCTGGAAACACCATATATTTT.